Listed here are 29 T cell receptor beta chains from one sample, sequenced in a study of shared clonotypes between healthy human individuals. Produced via immunoSEQ multiplex PCR; TCRdb's table is partial and in-frame only. Among about 2.4 million clones, roughly 93% were seen once, and the ten largest hold 0.36%. Sequenced: naive CD4+ T cells from PBMCs. Subset of the sample: CD45RA+ positively selected. Source of these receptors: a young man in good health. Some clones in this sample may be carry-over from other donors' samples.

The chain joins TRBV6-1 to TRBJ1-2; D is unresolved. Germline V lookup: CDR1 MNHNS, CDR2 SASEGT. The V and J ends lost 9 bases and 8 bases respectively, with 13 bases between them. The CDR3 sequence is 11 residues long. This CDR3 is CASRPAVGYTF. CDR3 nucleotides: TGTGCCAGTAGGCCCGCAGTGGGCTACACCTTC.

In regard to this clone: Other DNA variants within this sample encode the same CDR3. The rearrangement joins TRBV28 to TRBJ2-2, with D uncertain. Germline V gene data show CDR1 as MDHEN and CDR2 as SYDVKM. The CDR3 contains 12 residues. V was clipped by 6 bases and J by 2 bases, with 4 bases between them. The CDR3 loop is CASSVNTGELFF. The DNA for the CDR3 is TGTGCCAGCAGCGTCAACACCGGGGAGCTGTTTTTT. Full variable domain (outside the CDR3, taken from reference TRBV28 and TRBJ2-2): DVKVTQSSRYLVKRTGEKVFLECVQDMDHENMFWYRQDPGLGLRLIYFSYDVKMKEKGDIPEGYSVSREKKERFSLILESASTNQTSMYLCASSVNTGELFFGEGSRLTVL.

V gene TRBV28 combines with J gene TRBJ2-7, with D possibly TRBD2 on 5 matching bases. V lost 4 bases, J lost 2 bases, and 12 bases lay in between. CDR3 length: 14 amino acids. Germline CDR1 and CDR2: MDHEN and SYDVKM. CDR3 DNA: TGTGCCAGCAGTTCGTGGACTCTCCCCTACGAGCAGTACTTC. Translated, it gives CASSSWTLPYEQYF.

CDR3 nucleotides: TGTGCCAGCAGTGAATATGACAATCAGCCCCAGCATTTT. Protein sequence: CASSEYDNQPQHF. The chain combines TRBV25-1 with TRBJ1-5, with D hard to call. The CDR3 contains 13 residues. Germline CDR1 and CDR2: MGHDK and SYGVNS. Trimming removed 0 bases from V and 3 bases from J, with 3 bases in between. The full variable domain, its missing parts supplied by reference TRBV25-1 and TRBJ1-5, is EADIYQTPRYLVIGTGKKITLECSQTMGHDKMYWYQQDPGMELHLIHYSYGVNSTEKGDLSSESTVSRIRTEHFPLTLESARPSHTSQYLCASSEYDNQPQHFGDGTRLSIL.

This chain links TRBV28 with TRBJ2-6; D may be TRBD2 (5 bases). The CDR3 is 14 residues long. Germline V gene data show CDR1 as MDHEN and CDR2 as SYDVKM. Trimming took off 10 bases at V and 2 bases at J, with 12 bases between the two ends. CDR3 nucleotides: TGTGCCACAACGGAGGACGCTGGGGCCAACGTCCTGACTTTC. It translates to CATTEDAGANVLTF. The variable domain in full, with the rest retrieved from reference TRBV28 and TRBJ2-6, is DVKVTQSSRYLVKRTGEKVFLECVQDMDHENMFWYRQDPGLGLRLIYFSYDVKMKEKGDIPEGYSVSREKKERFSLILESASTNQTSMYLCATTEDAGANVLTFGAGSRLTVL.

The rearrangement links TRBV30 to TRBJ2-7; no clear D gene. Germline loops: CDR1 GTSNPN, CDR2 SVGIG (reference sequence). V was pared by 1 base and J by 7 bases, with 11 bases between. This CDR3 has 12 residues. The CDR3 DNA reads as TGTGCCTGGAGTGATCCTCTTCGGGAGCAGTACTTC. It yields the protein CAWSDPLREQYF.

V is TRBV21-1 and J is TRBJ2-3; TRBD1, the D gene given by the table, was not confirmed from the DNA. TRBV21-1 is an annotated pseudogene. This CDR3 contains 17 residues. Written as DNA, the CDR3 is TGTGCCAGCAGCCTGCCTCCAGGACAGGATAGCACAGATACGCAGTATTTT. Protein sequence: CASSLPPGQDSTDTQYF.

The table lists this clone with a count of one. The CDR3 here is CASSIGSGVLSKFF. The CDR3 DNA follows: TGTGCCAGTAGTATCGGATCGGGCGTACTTTCAAAGTTCTTC. V is TRBV19 and J is TRBJ2-1; D remains unclear. Germline CDR1 and CDR2: LNHDA and SQIVND (reference sequence). This CDR3 comprises 14 residues. The V gene lost 3 bases and the J gene lost 14 bases, with 20 bases spanning the gap. Together with reference TRBV19 and TRBJ2-1, the CDR3 gives the full variable domain: DGGITQSPKYLFRKEGQNVTLSCEQNLNHDAMYWYRQDPGQGLRLIYYSQIVNDFQKGDIAEGYSVSREKKESFPLTVTSAQKNPTAFYLCASSIGSGVLSKFFGPGTRLTVL.

The genes are TRBV21-1 and TRBJ2-7; the table's D gene call, TRBD2, was not cross checked with the DNA. TRBV21-1 is annotated as a pseudogene. This CDR3 is built from 15 residues. The CDR3 DNA reads TGTGCCAGCTGCTCCGGGACTAGCGGAGTCTACGAGCAGTACTTC. Amino acid sequence: CASCSGTSGVYEQYF.

The chain joins TRBV18 to TRBJ2-1, with TRBD2 matching over 8 bases. This CDR3 has 19 residues. CDR1 KGHSH and CDR2 LQKENI come from the germline V gene. V shed 3 bases, J shed 4 bases, and the junction held 17 bases outside the gene matches. The CDR3 region has the DNA TGTGCCAGCTCACCGTCGCAGTCGACTAGCGTTAGGTCGTACAATGAGCAGTTCTTC. It specifies CASSPSQSTSVRSYNEQFF. Together with reference TRBV18 and TRBJ2-1, the CDR3 gives the full variable domain: NAGVMQNPRHLVRRRGQEARLRCSPMKGHSHVYWYRQLPEEGLKFMVYLQKENIIDESGMPKERFSAEFPKEGPSILRIQQVVRGDSAAYFCASSPSQSTSVRSYNEQFFGPGTRLTVL.

This chain uses TRBV5-1 with TRBJ2-7; D tentatively reads TRBD1 or TRBD2 (5 bases each). The germline V gene has CDR1 SGHRS and CDR2 YFSETQ. CDR3 length: 14 amino acids. The V end lost 0 bases, the J end lost 3 bases, and 10 bases lay between the germline ends. Here the CDR3 reads CASSLGDVYYEQYF. CDR3 coding DNA: TGCGCCAGCAGCTTGGGGGACGTCTACTACGAGCAGTACTTC.

The V call is TRBV5-4, the J call TRBJ2-1; D not resolved. Germline assignment: CDR1 SGHNT and CDR2 YYREEE (reference sequence). Trimming cost V 4 bases and J 4 bases, with 15 bases left between them. CDR3 length: 15 amino acids. CDR3 amino acids: CASSRKTTQYNEQFF. CDR3 nucleotide sequence: TGTGCCAGCAGCCGTAAAACTACACAGTACAATGAGCAGTTCTTC. Complete variable domain (other parts from reference TRBV5-4 and TRBJ2-1): ETGVTQSPTHLIKTRGQQVTLRCSSQSGHNTVSWYQQALGQGPQFIFQYYREEENGRGNFPPRFSGLQFPNYSSELNVNALELDDSALYLCASSRKTTQYNEQFFGPGTRLTVL.

A word on this clone: This specimen includes other DNA sequences encoding the same CDR3. J is TRBJ2-5 and V is TRBV5-1; TRBD1 matches at 8 bases. V was pared by 2 bases and J by 3 bases, with 3 bases of the junction left unmatched. CDR1 and CDR2 from the germline V gene are SGHRS and YFSETQ. CDR3 length equals 14 residues. In DNA form, the CDR3 reads TGCGCCAGCAGCTTAGGACAGGGTGAAGAGACCCAGTACTTC. Protein sequence: CASSLGQGEETQYF.

The V call is TRBV5-6, the J call TRBJ1-1; D uncertain. This CDR3 contains 15 residues. CDR1 and CDR2 (germline): SGHDT, YYEEEE. Trimming cost V 0 bases and J 0 bases, with 9 bases left between them. The CDR3 region is CASSLGGALNTEAFF. The CDR3 nucleotides are TGTGCCAGCAGCTTGGGGGGAGCGCTGAACACTGAAGCTTTCTTT.

Turning to this clone: The same CDR3 can be traced to other DNA sequences in this sample. The chain combines TRBV6-5 with TRBJ1-4; perhaps TRBD1 as D (6 bases). V lost 8 bases and J lost 8, with 15 bases in between. Germline CDR1 is MNHEY and CDR2 is SVGAGI. This CDR3 has 13 residues. The CDR3 loop is CASRGGVREKLFF. CDR3 coding DNA: TGTGCCAGCCGGGGGGGCGTTCGGGAAAAACTGTTTTTT.

The chain uses TRBV7-2 and TRBJ1-5; D might be TRBD1 (5 bases). The CDR3 is 14 residues long. Germline V CDR1 and CDR2: SGHTA, FQGNSA. Trimming took off 2 bases at V and 4 bases at J, with 9 bases between the two ends. This CDR3 reads CASSLWGLNQPQHF. The CDR3 region has the DNA TGTGCCAGCAGCTTATGGGGCCTGAATCAGCCCCAGCATTTT.

A note on this clone: The same CDR3 also results from other DNA sequences found in this sample. The genes are TRBV5-4 and TRBJ2-7; D uncertain. This CDR3 spans 13 amino acids. Trimming left V 2 bases short and J 0 bases short, with 6 bases between. The germline V gene encodes CDR1 SGHNT and CDR2 YYREEE (reference sequence). This CDR3 reads CASSFPSSYEQYF. CDR3 sequence (DNA): TGTGCCAGCAGCTTCCCTAGCTCCTACGAGCAGTACTTC.

This rearrangement joins TRBV5-1 to TRBJ2-2, with a possible D match to TRBD1 (5 bases). Germline V gene sequence: CDR1 SGHRS, CDR2 YFSETQ. The length of the CDR3 is 15 residues. The V and J ends lost 3 bases and 2 bases respectively, with 11 bases between them. The CDR3 DNA reads TGCGCCAGCAGCTCTTCGACAGCCAACACCGGGGAGCTGTTTTTT. The encoded protein is CASSSSTANTGELFF.

The rearrangement uses TRBV2 and TRBJ1-1; the D gene is possibly TRBD1 (5 bases). The germline CDR1 and CDR2 sequences are SNHLY and FYNNEI. This CDR3 has 14 residues. The V end lost 6 bases, the J end lost 2 bases, and 13 bases lay between the germline ends. The CDR3 sequence is CASRWTWGNTEAFF. In nucleotides, the CDR3 is TGTGCCAGCAGATGGACATGGGGCAACACTGAAGCTTTCTTT.

The V gene is TRBV5-6, the J gene TRBJ2-7, with 7 bases fitting TRBD1. Germline values: CDR1 SGHDT, CDR2 YYEEEE. The CDR3 sequence is 15 residues long. With 3 bases clipped from V and 3 bases from J, the junction kept 9 bases outside the gene matches. The CDR3 DNA is TGTGCCAGCAGCTCACCGGGACAGTTTTTCTACGAGCAGTACTTC. Its translation: CASSSPGQFFYEQYF.

J is TRBJ2-6 and V is TRBV6-5; 8 bases line up with TRBD1. The CDR3 sequence is 15 residues long. CDR1 is MNHEY, CDR2 SVGAGI, per germline. Unmatched junction bases numbered 14, after V lost 6 bases and J lost 13 bases. The CDR3 sequence is CASRISGTGGLVLTF. CDR3 bases: TGTGCCAGCAGGATCTCCGGGACAGGTGGCCTGGTCCTGACTTTC.

This clone was seen a few times. The chain employs TRBV6-5 and TRBJ1-1; no clear D gene. The CDR3 loop spans 12 amino acids. V shed 6 bases and J shed 5 bases, with 10 bases lying between them. Germline loops: CDR1 MNHEY, CDR2 SVGAGI. CDR3 bases: TGTGCCAGCAGGACTTACCGGACTGAAGCTTTCTTT. Amino acid sequence: CASRTYRTEAFF.

This clone came up once. Other DNA sequences in this sample translate to the same CDR3. J is TRBJ2-1 and V is TRBV7-7; 8 bases match TRBD2. Germline CDR1 SSHAT, CDR2 FNYEAQ (reference sequence). This CDR3 has 13 residues. The V and J ends lost 3 bases and 7 bases, in that order; junction bases with no gene match: 2. The CDR3 here is CASSLGLGNEQFF. The CDR3 nucleotides are TGTGCCAGCAGCTTGGGACTAGGGAATGAGCAGTTCTTC.

This chain links TRBV5-5 with TRBJ2-6; no definite D call. This CDR3 has 18 amino acids. Between the trimmed V and J ends, which lost 4 bases and 0 bases, there was a span of 17 bases. CDR1 and CDR2 (germline): SGHKS, YYEKEE (reference sequence). CDR3 sequence (DNA): TGTGCCAGCAGCAAATCTGGGATCACCGTCTCTGGGGCCAACGTCCTGACTTTC. Translating it yields CASSKSGITVSGANVLTF.

The V call is TRBV11-2, the J call TRBJ2-5, with a weak D call TRBD2 (6 bases). The J call may not be correct, given that the DNA end is closer to TRBJ2-7. Germline loops: CDR1 SGHAT, CDR2 FQNNGV. The CDR3 contains 14 residues. The CDR3 sequence: CASSGGLRGYEQYF. CDR3 DNA: TGTGCCAGCAGCGGGGGACTGCGGGGATACGAGCAGTACTTC.

This clone was picked up one time. J is TRBJ1-3 and V is TRBV9; TRBD1 matches at 7 bases. Trimming at V came to 0 bases and at J to 3 bases, leaving 6 bases not matched to a gene. The CDR3 contains 16 residues. The germline V gene has CDR1 SGDLS and CDR2 YYNGEE. The CDR3 coding sequence is TGTGCCAGCAGCGTAGGACAGGGCCTAGGTGGAAACACCATATATTTT. This encodes CASSVGQGLGGNTIYF.

The CDR3 region has the DNA TGTGCCAGCAGCGCCCGTGTGGACAGCGAAAAACTGTTTTTT. Encoded protein: CASSARVDSEKLFF. The V gene is TRBV9, the J gene TRBJ1-4; D might be TRBD1 (6 bases). Trimming cost V 3 bases and J 8 bases, with 14 bases left between them. Germline V gene sequence: CDR1 SGDLS, CDR2 YYNGEE. CDR3 length: 14 residues.

CDR3 residues: CASSPGGLPSTDTQYF. DNA of the CDR3: TGTGCCAGCAGCCCCGGAGGTCTACCCAGCACAGATACGCAGTATTTT. The chain links TRBV11-2 to TRBJ2-3; D possibly corresponds to TRBD2 (5 bases). Germline assignment: CDR1 SGHAT and CDR2 FQNNGV. Between the trimmed V and J ends, which lost 5 bases and 0 bases, there was a span of 15 bases. This CDR3 region has 16 residues.

V usage is TRBV27 and J usage is TRBJ1-1, with TRBD1 identical over 9 bases. V dropped 5 bases and J dropped 6; count of bases not matched to a gene: 4. The CDR3 totals 13 residues. The germline CDR1 and CDR2 sequences are MNHEY and SMNVEV (reference sequence). CDR3 sequence: CASSRDREAEAFF. For the CDR3, the DNA is TGTGCCAGCAGTCGGGACAGGGAAGCTGAAGCTTTCTTT.